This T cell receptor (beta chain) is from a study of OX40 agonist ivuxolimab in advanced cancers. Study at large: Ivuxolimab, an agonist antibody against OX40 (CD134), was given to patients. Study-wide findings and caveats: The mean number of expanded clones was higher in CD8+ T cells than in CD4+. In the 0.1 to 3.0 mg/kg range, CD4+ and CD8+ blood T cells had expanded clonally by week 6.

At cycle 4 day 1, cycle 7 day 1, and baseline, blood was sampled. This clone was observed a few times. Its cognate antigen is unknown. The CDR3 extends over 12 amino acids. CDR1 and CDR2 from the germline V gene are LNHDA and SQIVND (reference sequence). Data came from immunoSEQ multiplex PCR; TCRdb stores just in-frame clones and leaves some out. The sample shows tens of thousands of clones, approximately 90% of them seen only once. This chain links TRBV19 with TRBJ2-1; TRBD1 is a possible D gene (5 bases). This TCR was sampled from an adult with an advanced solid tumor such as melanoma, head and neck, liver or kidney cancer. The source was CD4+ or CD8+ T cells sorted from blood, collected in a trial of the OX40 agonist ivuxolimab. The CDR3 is CGSGQGYNEQFF. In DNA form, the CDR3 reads TGTGGCTCCGGGCAGGGCTACAATGAGCAGTTCTTC. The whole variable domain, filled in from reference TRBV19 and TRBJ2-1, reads DGGITQSPKYLFRKEGQNVTLSCEQNLNHDAMYWYRQDPGQGLRLIYYSQIVNDFQKGDIAEGYSVSREKKESFPLTVTSAQKNPTAFYLCGSGQGYNEQFFGPGTRLTVL.